Below are 20 T cell receptor beta chains sequenced from a single sample in a study of CD8 T cells in Susac syndrome. Reverse transcription of about 0.45 to 1 ug RNA was carried out with random hexamers. MiXCR was run by TCRdb on the immunoSEQ multiplex PCR reads, yielding one entry per CDR3 protein. The data show about 210,000 distinct CDR3 sequences, roughly 96% seen once. Sequencing was performed on CD4+ T cells from PBMCs. These receptor sequences come from a human donor with multiple sclerosis.

The chain has TRBV3-1 and TRBJ2-7; TRBD2 agrees at 10 bases. The V and J ends lost 0 bases and 10 bases, in that order; junction bases with no gene match: 9. The germline V gene has CDR1 LGHDT and CDR2 YNNKEL (reference sequence). CDR3 length equals 15 residues. CDR3 sequence: CASSQDWLAGVVQYF. The CDR3 coding sequence is TGTGCCAGCAGCCAAGATTGGCTAGCGGGAGTCGTTCAGTACTTC.

The rearrangement uses TRBV30 and TRBJ1-1, with D possibly matching TRBD1 (5 bases). The CDR3 extends over 11 amino acids. V dropped 4 bases and J dropped 6 bases, with 9 bases sitting between them. In germline, CDR1 is GTSNPN, CDR2 SVGIG (reference sequence). The CDR3 DNA follows: TGTGCCTGGACCTCGGGGGCTGAAGCTTTCTTT. Its protein product is CAWTSGAEAFF.

This clonotype was detected once. CDR3 in DNA: TGCAGTGCTTTAACTAGCGGAGCCTACAATGAGCAGTTCTTC. It is translated as CSALTSGAYNEQFF. This chain links TRBV20-1 with TRBJ2-1, with TRBD2 matching over 8 bases. CDR3 size: 14 residues. Germline V CDR1 and CDR2: DFQATT, SNEGSKA (reference sequence). V shed 5 bases, J shed 2 bases, and the junction held 5 bases outside the gene matches.

V gene TRBV3-1 combines with J gene TRBJ2-7; D gene unclear. The V and J ends lost 1 base and 4 bases respectively, with 8 bases between them. Germline V gene data show CDR1 as LGHDT and CDR2 as YNNKEL (reference sequence). This CDR3 spans 13 amino acids. Written as DNA, the CDR3 is TGTGCCAGCAGCCAAGGTCACCGGTACGAGCAGTACTTC. Protein product: CASSQGHRYEQYF.

V gene TRBV28 combines with J gene TRBJ2-1; 8 positions match TRBD2. V lost 3 bases, J lost 7 bases, and 11 bases stayed unmatched. Germline CDR1 reads MDHEN; CDR2 reads SYDVKM. The CDR3 totals 16 residues. Here the CDR3 reads CASSLGDLAGWNEQFF. CDR3 coding DNA: TGTGCCAGCAGTTTGGGCGATTTAGCGGGATGGAATGAGCAGTTCTTC.

In its sample, this clonotype was seen once. The J gene is TRBJ2-7, the V gene TRBV4-2; D possibly corresponds to TRBD2 (5 bases). There are 14 residues in the CDR3. Trimming shortened V by 1 base and J by 2 bases, and 9 bases separated the two germline ends. Germline assignment: CDR1 LGHNA and CDR2 YNFKEQ. CDR3 in DNA: TGTGCCAGCAGCCAAGTAAGCGGTACCTACGAGCAGTACTTC. This gives the protein CASSQVSGTYEQYF.

This chain uses TRBV7-2 with TRBJ2-3; 10 nucleotides line up with TRBD2. This CDR3 has 17 amino acids. The V segment lost 7 bases and the J segment 3 bases; nucleotides outside the gene matches: 13. Germline V gene data show CDR1 as SGHTA and CDR2 as FQGNSA. The CDR3 here is CASTPLIGTSVTDTQYF. CDR3 nucleotide sequence: TGTGCCAGCACCCCCCTCATAGGGACTAGCGTAACAGATACGCAGTATTTT.

The rearrangement links TRBV3-1 to TRBJ1-1; no reliable D call. The ends were cut back, 4 bases at V and 4 bases at J, with 13 bases in the middle. The CDR3 is made up of 14 amino acids. The germline gives CDR1 LGHDT, CDR2 YNNKEL (reference sequence). This chain's CDR3 is CASSPLRGTTEAFF. CDR3 nucleotide sequence: TGTGCCAGCAGCCCCTTACGGGGTACCACTGAAGCTTTCTTT.

The chain combines TRBV15 with TRBJ2-1, with unresolved D. V gave up 0 bases and J gave up 6 bases, with 9 bases separating them. Germline V lookup: CDR1 LNHNV, CDR2 YYDKDF (reference sequence). The CDR3 is made up of 14 amino acids. The CDR3 coding sequence is TGTGCCACCAGCAGAGACCGGGTGAGCAATGAGCAGTTCTTC. Protein sequence: CATSRDRVSNEQFF.

This sequence joins TRBV30 and TRBJ2-2; D ambiguous. V shed 0 bases and J shed 2 bases, with 7 bases lying between them. This CDR3 is 14 amino acids long. CDR1 and CDR2 from the germline V gene are GTSNPN and SVGIG (reference sequence). CDR3 protein: CAWSVNPNTGELFF. CDR3 bases: TGTGCCTGGAGTGTAAATCCCAACACCGGGGAGCTGTTTTTT.

The rearrangement uses TRBV23-1 and TRBJ1-6, with a possible D match to TRBD1 (5 bases). TRBV23-1 is marked as an open reading frame, function uncertain. The V and J ends lost 7 bases and 3 bases respectively, with 16 bases between them. The CDR3 loop spans 16 amino acids. The CDR3 bases are TGCGCCAGCACATCGGCAGATACAGGCTATAATTCACCCCTCCACTTT. Translating gives CASTSADTGYNSPLHF.

The chain employs TRBV20-1 and TRBJ2-3; 7 bases match TRBD2. The germline gives CDR1 DFQATT, CDR2 SNEGSKA (reference sequence). J lost 1 base, V lost 6 bases, and 4 bases had no gene match. CDR3 size: 13 residues. Written as DNA, the CDR3 is TGCAGTGCGGCTAGCGGTGGCACAGATACGCAGTATTTT. It codes for CSAASGGTDTQYF.

The chain has TRBV20-1 and TRBJ1-2; the D gene is possibly TRBD1 (6 bases). CDR1 and CDR2 from the germline V gene are DFQATT and SNEGSKA (reference sequence). Deletions cut 4 bases from V and 2 bases from J, with 14 bases between. The CDR3 sequence is 14 residues long. The CDR3 DNA follows: TGCAGTGCTACCCCGACAGGCCCCAACTATGGCTACACCTTC. This gives the protein CSATPTGPNYGYTF.

J is TRBJ2-5 and V is TRBV3-1; 13 bases agree with TRBD2. Trimming cost V 4 bases and J 5 bases; bases outside gene matches: 10. The germline V gene has CDR1 LGHDT and CDR2 YNNKEL (reference sequence). The CDR3 runs 17 residues. The CDR3 DNA sequence: TGTGCCAGCAGCCGCCGAACCGGACTAGCGGGGGAGGAGACCCAGTACTTC. This codes for CASSRRTGLAGEETQYF.

The rearrangement joins TRBV6-2 or TRBV6-3 to TRBJ2-7, with 8 bases that match TRBD2. The germline CDR1 and CDR2 sequences are MNHEY and SVGEGT. The CDR3 runs 16 residues. With V trimmed by 2 bases and J by 3 bases, 9 bases remained unmatched. The CDR3 DNA reads TGTGCCAGCAGTTACCTCAGTGAGCGGGGGAACTACGAGCAGTACTTC. Translating it yields CASSYLSERGNYEQYF.

The V gene is TRBV3-1, the J gene TRBJ2-1; D might be TRBD2 (5 bases). CDR1 and CDR2 from the germline V gene are LGHDT and YNNKEL (reference sequence). V was pared by 8 bases and J by 4 bases, with 12 bases between. This CDR3 is built from 13 residues. The CDR3 protein is CASRASGYNEQFF. In DNA form, the CDR3 reads TGTGCCAGCCGCGCCAGCGGATACAATGAGCAGTTCTTC.

CDR3: CATSDQRWGNEQFF. The CDR3 bases are TGTGCCACCAGTGATCAACGCTGGGGCAATGAGCAGTTCTTC. This sequence joins TRBV24-1 and TRBJ2-1; D remains ambiguous. Germline values: CDR1 KGHDR, CDR2 SFDVKD. The CDR3 consists of 14 residues. Trimming took off 3 bases at V and 6 bases at J, with 11 bases between the two ends.

The gene calls are TRBV29-1 and TRBJ2-5; D not resolved. The CDR3 covers 10 residues. Germline loops: CDR1 SQVTM, CDR2 ANQGSEA. Between the trimmed V and J ends, which lost 4 bases and 6 bases, there was a span of 6 bases. The DNA for the CDR3 is TGCAGCGTTGTAACGCAGACCCAGTACTTC. This sequence encodes CSVVTQTQYF.

V and J are TRBV4-1 and TRBJ2-1; a possible D gene is TRBD2 (5 bases). With 3 bases removed from V and 9 bases from J, the gap between germline ends came to 15 bases. The CDR3 spans 14 residues. The germline CDR1 and CDR2 sequences are MGHRA and YSYEKL. CDR3 sequence: CASSQPGIRSEQFF. The CDR3 DNA sequence: TGCGCCAGCAGCCAGCCGGGGATTAGATCTGAGCAGTTCTTC.

The gene calls are TRBV29-1 and TRBJ1-2; possible D gene TRBD1, 5 bases. The CDR3 loop spans 14 amino acids. The V gene lost 4 bases and the J gene lost 8 bases, with 20 bases spanning the gap. Germline CDR1 SQVTM, CDR2 ANQGSEA. The CDR3 reads CSVGTLSRAQGYTF. The CDR3 DNA reads as TGCAGCGTTGGCACTTTATCCAGGGCCCAAGGCTACACCTTC.